The entry that follows covers one TCR beta chain sequence. Its antigen is unknown. Naive CD8 populations comprised CD45RO-negative cells positively selected for CCR7, excluding terminally differentiated effector memory CD45RA+ cells. Study donors comprised healthy, HIV-negative adults devoid of recent acute infection or vaccination. CDR1 and CDR2 from the germline V gene are SGHTA and FQGTGA. With 0 bases removed from V and 1 base from J, the gap between germline ends came to 9 bases. The CDR3 contains 15 residues. These data are taken from a study of shared clonotypes between healthy human individuals. About the study: Each donor contributed plates that comprised three CD4 naive, three CD4 memory, two CD8 naive and one CD8 memory.

TCRdb's copy holds only in-frame clones and misses some; the assay was immunoSEQ multiplex PCR. The table has about 2.1 million clones, 85% to 95% seen once. Findings of the study overall: Deeper or shallower sequencing was expected to change how clonotypes are shared among donors.

The rearrangement uses TRBV7-3 and TRBJ1-1; D ambiguous. Sequencing input: naive CD8+ T cells from PBMCs. The clonotype was recovered from a man aged 18 to 30 in good health. Some clones in this sample may be carry-over from other donors' samples. The CDR3: CASSLTRGKNTEAFF. DNA of the CDR3: TGTGCCAGCAGCTTAACGCGGGGAAAGAACACTGAAGCTTTCTTT.